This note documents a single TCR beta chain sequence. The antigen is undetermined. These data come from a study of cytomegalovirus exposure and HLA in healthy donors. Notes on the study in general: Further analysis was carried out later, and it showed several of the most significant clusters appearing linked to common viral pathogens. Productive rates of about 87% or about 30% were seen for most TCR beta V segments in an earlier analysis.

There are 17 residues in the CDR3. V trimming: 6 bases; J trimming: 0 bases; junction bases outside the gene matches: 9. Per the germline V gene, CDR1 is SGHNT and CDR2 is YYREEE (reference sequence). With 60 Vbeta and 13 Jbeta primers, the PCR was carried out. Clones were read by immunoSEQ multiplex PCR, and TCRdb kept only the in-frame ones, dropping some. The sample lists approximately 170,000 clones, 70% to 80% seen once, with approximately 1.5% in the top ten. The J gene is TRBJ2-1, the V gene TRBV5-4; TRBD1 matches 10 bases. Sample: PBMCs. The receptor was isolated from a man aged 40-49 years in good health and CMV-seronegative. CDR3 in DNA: TGTGCCAGCACCCCCGGGACAGGGGTAAGCTCCTACAATGAGCAGTTCTTC. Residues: CASTPGTGVSSYNEQFF.